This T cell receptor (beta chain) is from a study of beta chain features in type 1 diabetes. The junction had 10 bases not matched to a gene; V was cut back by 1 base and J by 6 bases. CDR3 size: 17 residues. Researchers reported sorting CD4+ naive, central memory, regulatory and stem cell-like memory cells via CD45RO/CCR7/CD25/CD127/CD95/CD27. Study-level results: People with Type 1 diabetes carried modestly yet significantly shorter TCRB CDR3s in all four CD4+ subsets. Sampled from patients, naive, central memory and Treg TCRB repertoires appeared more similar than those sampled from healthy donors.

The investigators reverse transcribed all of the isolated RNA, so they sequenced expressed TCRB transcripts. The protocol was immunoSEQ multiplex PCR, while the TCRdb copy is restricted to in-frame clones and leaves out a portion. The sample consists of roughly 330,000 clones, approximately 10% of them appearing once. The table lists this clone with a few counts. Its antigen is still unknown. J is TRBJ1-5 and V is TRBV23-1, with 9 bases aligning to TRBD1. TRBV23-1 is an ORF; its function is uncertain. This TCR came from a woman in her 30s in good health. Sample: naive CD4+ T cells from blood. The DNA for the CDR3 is TGCGCCAGCAGTCAATTTAGGTGGGACAGGGTCGGTCAGCCCCAGCATTTT. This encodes CASSQFRWDRVGQPQHF.